This T cell receptor beta chain was profiled in a study of T cells expressing NK-cell markers. One entry per CDR3 protein, without DNA, is what TCRdb gives after re-calling the 5' RACE reads. This sample's table has 200,000 to 300,000 distinct CDR3 sequences. Germline CDR1 SEHNR, CDR2 FQNEAQ (reference sequence). The CDR3 length is 13 residues. This chain joins TRBV7-9 and TRBJ1-1. The receptor comes from a man younger than 35 in good health. Material: blood T cells: a sorted CD56 or NKG2C T cell subset, CD4+ or CD8+ T cells, or bulk PBMC T cells (not recorded which). This CDR3 is CASSFAMNTEAFF.